The 11 T cell receptor beta chains listed next were all sequenced from one sample in a study of blood T cells in healthy people across ages. Primed by a sample-barcoded 5' primer and a J-beta primer mix, a second PCR proceeded for about 6 to 12 cycles. Each CDR3 protein gets one entry after TCRdb re-called the 5' RACE reads with MiXCR. The sample contains some 1,000,000 distinct CDR3 sequences, roughly 24% of which appear only once. The sample was also reused in another study, on T cells of mothers and their children.

The source material was blood. The receptors originated from a girl aged 2 to 9 in good health.

The V call is TRBV28, the J call TRBJ1-6; D is ambiguous. V was cut by 3 bases and J by 10 bases, with 10 bases left in between. This CDR3 contains 13 residues. In germline, CDR1 is MDHEN, CDR2 SYDVKM. The chain's CDR3 is CASSLLGYSPLHF. The CDR3 nucleotides read TGTGCCAGCAGTTTGTTGGGTTACTCACCCCTCCACTTT. The full variable domain, with the rest looked up from reference TRBV28 and TRBJ1-6, is DVKVTQSSRYLVKRTGEKVFLECVQDMDHENMFWYRQDPGLGLRLIYFSYDVKMKEKGDIPEGYSVSREKKERFSLILESASTNQTSMYLCASSLLGYSPLHFGNGTRLTVT.

J is TRBJ2-4 and V is TRBV14; the match to TRBD2 covers 9 bases. Germline V gives CDR1 SGHDN, CDR2 FVKESK. Unmatched junction bases numbered 6, after V lost 3 bases and J lost 6 bases. CDR3 size: 15 residues. The DNA of the CDR3 is TGTGCCAGCAGCCACGCCGGGACTAGCAGAAACATTCAGTACTTC. The encoded protein is CASSHAGTSRNIQYF. Full variable domain (remainder filled in from reference TRBV14 and TRBJ2-4): EAGVTQFPSHSVIEKGQTVTLRCDPISGHDNLYWYRRVMGKEIKFLLHFVKESKQDESGMPNNRFLAERTGGTYSTLKVQPAELEDSGVYFCASSHAGTSRNIQYFGAGTRLSVL.

This clonotype was counted only a few times. V gene TRBV7-9 combines with J gene TRBJ1-1; no reliable D call. Germline values: CDR1 SEHNR, CDR2 FQNEAQ (reference sequence). Trimming removed 1 base at V and 3 bases at J, with 12 bases between. The length of the CDR3 is 15 residues. CDR3 DNA sequence: TGTGCCAGCAGCTTAGTAGAGAGCGGGGACACTGAAGCTTTCTTT. Protein: CASSLVESGDTEAFF. Filled out from reference TRBV7-9 and TRBJ1-1, the complete variable domain reads DTGVSQNPRHKITKRGQNVTFRCDPISEHNRLYWYRQTLGQGPEFLTYFQNEAQLEKSRLLSDRFSAERPKGSFSTLEIQRTEQGDSAMYLCASSLVESGDTEAFFGQGTRLTVV.

The CDR3, as DNA: TGTGCCAGCAGTTACGGGACAGGGGTTTGGAACACTGAAGCTTTCTTT. It yields the protein CASSYGTGVWNTEAFF. The rearrangement links TRBV6-2 or TRBV6-3 to TRBJ1-1, with 10 bases fitting TRBD1. Per germline, CDR1 MNHEY and CDR2 SVGEGT. This CDR3 is 16 amino acids long. V dropped 2 bases and J dropped 1; count of bases not matched to a gene: 4.

With respect to this clonotype: Compared with germline, one end of the junction differs, possibly owing to a read error. The genes are TRBV28 and TRBJ2-7; 8 nucleotides align to TRBD2. The V gene's germline CDR1 is MDHEN and CDR2 SYDVKM. This CDR3 is built from 14 residues. For the CDR3, the DNA is TGTGCCAGCAGTCCAACGGGACTAGTAAATGAACTGTTCTTC. Its protein is CASSPTGLVNELFF.

The V gene is TRBV6-5, the J gene TRBJ2-7; D might be TRBD2 (6 bases). V dropped 6 bases and J dropped 4 bases, with 13 bases sitting between them. In germline, CDR1 is MNHEY, CDR2 SVGAGI. CDR3 size: 13 residues. The CDR3 region has the DNA TGTGCCAGCAGACCTTATCGGGAGTACGAGCAGTACTTC. It translates to CASRPYREYEQYF.

The chain carries TRBV10-3 and TRBJ2-3; 14 bases agree with TRBD2. The CDR3 length is 16 residues. Germline CDR1 is ENHRY and CDR2 is SYGVKD. V lost 6 bases, J lost 2 bases, and 4 bases stayed unmatched. The DNA for the CDR3 is TGTGCCATCAGGGGGACTAGCGGGGGTAACACAGATACGCAGTATTTT. As protein: CAIRGTSGGNTDTQYF.

This clonotype was detected a few times. This chain links TRBV20-1 with TRBJ2-7; either TRBD1 or TRBD2 may fit D (5 bases each). The CDR3 consists of 11 residues. In germline, CDR1 is DFQATT, CDR2 SNEGSKA (reference sequence). V lost 6 bases and J lost 4, with 10 bases in between. CDR3 sequence reads: CSAQGRYEQYF. In nucleotides, the CDR3 is TGCAGTGCCCAGGGACGTTACGAGCAGTACTTC.

This clonotype was picked up many times. V and J are TRBV27 and TRBJ1-5; TRBD1 is a possible D gene (6 bases). This CDR3 region has 13 residues. The V end lost 6 bases, the J end lost 2 bases, and 8 bases lay between the germline ends. Germline CDR1 is MNHEY and CDR2 is SMNVEV (reference sequence). The CDR3 DNA sequence: TGTGCCAGCAGAAGGACAGGCAATCAGCCCCAGCATTTT. Translating gives CASRRTGNQPQHF.

This clonotype came up a few times. The chain carries TRBV28 and TRBJ2-3; D is uncertain. The CDR3 spans 18 residues. Trimming took 3 bases from V and 5 from J, leaving 24 bases between them. CDR1 is MDHEN, CDR2 SYDVKM, per germline. CDR3 sequence reads: CASSFPPVARSSGDTQYF. CDR3 DNA: TGTGCCAGCAGTTTCCCCCCGGTGGCGCGGAGCTCAGGAGATACGCAGTATTTT.

J is TRBJ2-7 and V is TRBV9; D assignment may be TRBD1 or TRBD2 (6 bases each). The V end was cut by 3 bases, the J end by 0 bases, with 13 bases between. The CDR3 totals 15 residues. Germline CDR1 is SGDLS and CDR2 is YYNGEE. The CDR3 spells CASSAGDSSSYEQYF. In DNA, the CDR3 is TGTGCCAGCAGCGCAGGGGACTCGAGCTCCTACGAGCAGTACTTC.